The next 32 T cell receptor beta chains were all read from a single sample in a study of T cell repertoires in cytomegalovirus infection. TCRdb re-derived calls from the reads in MiXCR, one entry per CDR3 protein. The data show some 250,000 distinct CDR3 sequences, with roughly 10% seen just once and about 14% held by the top ten. The sample comprised PBMCs. The receptors were gathered from a human donor in good health (CMV status not recorded). Some clones in this sample may be carry-over from other donors' samples.

This clonotype showed up just a few times. V usage is TRBV28 and J usage is TRBJ2-2, with TRBD1 identical over 9 bases. Germline CDR1 reads MDHEN; CDR2 reads SYDVKM. J gave up 6 bases and V 5 bases, and 10 bases lay outside the gene matches. This CDR3 spans 16 amino acids. CDR3 sequence reads: CASSLPGQGNAGELFF. CDR3 nucleotide sequence: TGTGCCAGCAGTCTCCCGGGACAGGGTAACGCCGGGGAGCTGTTTTTT.

This clonotype was detected ten times or more. The chain is built from TRBV7-2 and TRBJ1-5; no clear D gene. Germline V lookup: CDR1 SGHTA, CDR2 FQGNSA. V lost 5 bases and J 5 bases, leaving 7 bases between the germline ends. There are 12 residues in the CDR3. The DNA of the CDR3 is TGTGCCAGCAGCCGTGCCCATCAGCCCCAGCATTTT. Translating it yields CASSRAHQPQHF.

The chain links TRBV5-4 to TRBJ1-1; 7 bases agree with TRBD1. V lost 0 bases, J lost 0 bases, and 2 bases stayed unmatched. Germline V gives CDR1 SGHNT, CDR2 YYREEE (reference sequence). This CDR3 spans 15 amino acids. CDR3 protein: CASSLEGTVNTEAFF. In nucleotides, the CDR3 is TGTGCCAGCAGCTTGGAAGGGACAGTGAACACTGAAGCTTTCTTT.

This clonotype came up many times. The chain links TRBV5-1 to TRBJ1-5; TRBD1 matches at 9 bases. The germline V gene encodes CDR1 SGHRS and CDR2 YFSETQ. This CDR3 is 15 amino acids long. The J segment lost 1 base and the V segment lost 5 bases, leaving 4 bases of the junction unmatched. CDR3 coding DNA: TGCGCCAGCAGACGGACAGGGGAGAGCAATCAGCCCCAGCATTTT. Translation gives CASRRTGESNQPQHF.

This clonotype was counted ten times or more. The chain uses TRBV7-2 and TRBJ2-4; the D is unclear. This CDR3 comprises 15 residues. CDR1 SGHTA and CDR2 FQGNSA come from the germline V gene. The V end lost 1 base, the J end lost 1 base, and 8 bases lay between the germline ends. The CDR3 bases are TGTGCCAGCAGCTTAGGCTCCGACGCCAAAAACATTCAGTACTTC. This codes for CASSLGSDAKNIQYF.

The chain couples TRBV29-1 to TRBJ1-2; no clear D gene. V was clipped by 1 base and J by 7 bases, with 7 bases between them. The CDR3 is 11 residues long. Germline V CDR1 and CDR2: SQVTM, ANQGSEA. CDR3 sequence reads: CSVEGISGYTF. CDR3 in DNA: TGCAGCGTTGAAGGAATCAGTGGCTACACCTTC. The entire variable domain, with the rest obtained from reference TRBV29-1 and TRBJ1-2, is as follows: SAVISQKPSRDICQRGTSLTIQCQVDSQVTMMFWYRQQPGQSLTLIATANQGSEATYESGFVIDKFPISRPNLTFSTLTVSNMSPEDSSIYLCSVEGISGYTFGSGTRLTVV.

CDR3: CASSPPGRPEAFF. The CDR3 DNA follows: TGTGCCAGCAGCCCCCCGGGAAGACCTGAAGCTTTCTTT. The rearrangement links TRBV7-9 to TRBJ1-1; no reliable D call. The CDR3 is 13 residues long. V was pared by 5 bases and J by 6 bases, with 13 bases between. Germline loops: CDR1 SEHNR, CDR2 FQNEAQ (reference sequence).

This clonotype has a count of ten or more. The rearrangement joins TRBV7-2 to TRBJ1-6, with TRBD1 identical over 12 bases. In germline, CDR1 is SGHTA, CDR2 FQGNSA. CDR3 length: 16 residues. V lost 5 bases, J lost 7 bases, and 6 bases stayed unmatched. CDR3 nucleotides: TGTGCCAGCAGCAGGCCGGGACAGGGGGCCAATTCACCCCTCCACTTT. Translating gives CASSRPGQGANSPLHF.

This clonotype was seen more than once but under ten times. The chain couples TRBV7-3 to TRBJ1-5, with TRBD1 matching over 9 bases. Germline lookup yields CDR1 SGHTA and CDR2 FQGTGA. The CDR3 is 19 amino acids. V shed 5 bases, J shed 2 bases, and the junction held 16 bases outside the gene matches. CDR3 amino acids: CASSGNGQGRVNGNQPQHF. The DNA of the CDR3 is TGTGCCAGCAGCGGAAACGGACAGGGGCGGGTAAATGGCAATCAGCCCCAGCATTTT.

This clonotype was detected many times. This chain connects TRBV20-1 to TRBJ2-5; TRBD2 aligns across 8 bases. The CDR3 has 14 amino acids. Germline CDR1 is DFQATT and CDR2 is SNEGSKA (reference sequence). V lost 5 bases and J lost 7; bases outside the gene matches: 12. The CDR3 coding sequence is TGCAGTGCTGGCCAAGGAGTCAGCGGGGGGACCCAGTACTTC. The encoded protein is CSAGQGVSGGTQYF.

The J gene is TRBJ1-5, the V gene TRBV12-3 or TRBV12-4; 10 bases line up with TRBD1. V lost 6 bases to trimming and J lost 2 bases; unmatched junction nucleotides: 10. This CDR3 region has 17 residues. This CDR3 reads CASSERDRGRGNQPQHF. CDR3 DNA: TGTGCCAGCAGCGAACGGGACAGGGGCCGCGGCAATCAGCCCCAGCATTTT.

V is TRBV20-1 and J is TRBJ1-4; TRBD1 is a possible D gene (6 bases). V lost 6 bases to trimming and J lost 7 bases, with 15 bases between them. The CDR3 is made up of 13 amino acids. Germline V gene sequence: CDR1 DFQATT, CDR2 SNEGSKA (reference sequence). CDR3 loop: CSARIGGSEKLFF. The CDR3 DNA is TGCAGTGCCCGGATAGGGGGGAGTGAAAAACTGTTTTTT.

This clonotype has just a few counts. This rearrangement joins TRBV4-3 to TRBJ2-1, with a tentative D call TRBD1 (5 bases). Germline CDR1 LGHNA, CDR2 YSLEER. This CDR3 has 14 residues. The V and J ends lost 3 bases and 5 bases respectively, with 11 bases between them. Here the CDR3 DNA reads TGCGCCAGCAGCCATCGTCGACAGCACAATGAGCAGTTCTTC. Translating gives CASSHRRQHNEQFF.

This chain links TRBV20-1 with TRBJ2-3, with 8 bases that match TRBD2. V gave up 7 bases and J gave up 4 bases; unmatched junction bases: 10. This CDR3 is built from 14 residues. CDR1 is DFQATT and CDR2 is SNEGSKA in the germline V gene (reference sequence). CDR3: CSVTPGLVADTQYF. DNA for the CDR3: TGCAGTGTTACCCCGGGACTAGTGGCAGATACGCAGTATTTT.

This clonotype was recorded at least ten times. This rearrangement joins TRBV19 to TRBJ1-4, with a possible D match to TRBD1 (6 bases). Deletions cut 3 bases from V and 4 bases from J, with 15 bases between. The CDR3 extends over 16 amino acids. The germline gives CDR1 LNHDA, CDR2 SQIVND (reference sequence). The CDR3 here is CASSIQQGLRNEKLFF. CDR3 in DNA: TGTGCCAGTAGTATCCAACAGGGACTACGTAATGAAAAACTGTTTTTT.

This clonotype was observed at least ten times. The V and J genes are TRBV7-6 and TRBJ2-1; maybe TRBD2 (6 bases). The germline V gene encodes CDR1 SGHVS and CDR2 FNYEAQ. CDR3 length: 18 amino acids. Trimming stripped 4 bases from V and 4 bases from J, with 23 bases between. The CDR3 DNA is TGTGCCAGCAGCTCCCTAAGACTAGGCCTTTTCGGGTACAATGAGCAGTTCTTC. Protein sequence: CASSSLRLGLFGYNEQFF.

Ten or more counts support this clonotype. CDR3 coding DNA: TGTGCCAGCAGCTTAGATGGTAGCGGCCAAGAGACCCAGTACTTC. It encodes CASSLDGSGQETQYF. This chain links TRBV7-2 with TRBJ2-5; tentatively, D is TRBD2 (6 bases). Germline V gene data show CDR1 as SGHTA and CDR2 as FQGNSA. The V end was cut by 1 base, the J end by 1 base, with 10 bases between. The CDR3 is made up of 15 amino acids. The complete variable domain, with remaining parts taken from reference TRBV7-2 and TRBJ2-5, reads GAGVSQSPSNKVTEKGKDVELRCDPISGHTALYWYRQSLGQGLEFLIYFQGNSAPDKSGLPSDRFSAERTGGSVSTLTIQRTQQEDSAVYLCASSLDGSGQETQYFGPGTRLLVL.

This clonotype was found many times. J is TRBJ2-7 and V is TRBV7-2; TRBD2 agrees at 8 bases. Germline V lookup: CDR1 SGHTA, CDR2 FQGNSA. V lost 1 base to trimming and J lost 4 bases; unmatched junction nucleotides: 12. The length of the CDR3 is 17 residues. The CDR3 region is CASSLGSPREAWYEQYF. The CDR3 DNA sequence: TGTGCCAGCAGCTTAGGATCCCCGCGGGAGGCATGGTACGAGCAGTACTTC.

This clonotype was detected ten times or more. The rearrangement uses TRBV10-3 and TRBJ2-3; D uncertain. V shed 0 bases and J shed 3 bases, with 7 bases lying between them. Per germline, CDR1 ENHRY and CDR2 SYGVKD. The CDR3 totals 14 residues. DNA for the CDR3: TGTGCCATCAGTGAGTCGAGCCAAACAGATACGCAGTATTTT. Protein sequence: CAISESSQTDTQYF.

This clonotype was recorded many times. CDR3 sequence: CASSETGYGYTF. The CDR3, as DNA: TGTGCCAGCAGCGAAACAGGCTATGGCTACACCTTC. This rearrangement joins TRBV5-6 to TRBJ1-2; D may be TRBD1 (5 bases). Trimming took 4 bases from V and 4 from J, leaving 8 bases between them. The CDR3 is 12 amino acids. The germline gives CDR1 SGHDT, CDR2 YYEEEE.

The rearrangement uses TRBV28 and TRBJ2-2, with D perhaps assigned TRBD1 or TRBD2 (5 bases each). V gave up 6 bases and J gave up 0 bases, with 14 bases separating them. Germline V gene sequence: CDR1 MDHEN, CDR2 SYDVKM. The CDR3 sequence is 16 residues long. DNA for the CDR3: TGTGCCAGCAGATATTTCGGGGCTACGAACACCGGGGAGCTGTTTTTT. It encodes CASRYFGATNTGELFF.

This clonotype was found many times. This sequence joins TRBV20-1 and TRBJ2-1, with TRBD2 identical over 15 bases. The V gene end was trimmed by 6 bases and the J gene end by 8 bases; junction bases not matched to a gene: 8. Per the germline V gene, CDR1 is DFQATT and CDR2 is SNEGSKA (reference sequence). The length of the CDR3 is 15 residues. CDR3 loop: CSASRTSGRGDEQFF. For the CDR3, the DNA is TGCAGTGCGAGTCGGACTAGCGGGAGGGGGGATGAGCAGTTCTTC.

The CDR3 loop is CASSYSNRGLSSYNSPLHF. The CDR3, as DNA: TGTGCCAGCAGTTACTCGAACAGGGGGCTAAGCTCCTATAATTCACCCCTCCACTTT. This chain joins TRBV6-5 and TRBJ1-6, with 9 bases that match TRBD1. Germline lookup yields CDR1 MNHEY and CDR2 SVGAGI. V was pared by 0 bases and J by 0 bases, with 6 bases of the junction left unmatched. This CDR3 has 19 amino acids.

This clonotype was counted many times. The V and J genes are TRBV7-2 and TRBJ1-1, with D possibly TRBD1 on 5 matching bases. Per the germline V gene, CDR1 is SGHTA and CDR2 is FQGNSA. Trimming took off 2 bases at V and 0 bases at J, with 13 bases between the two ends. The CDR3 has 16 residues. CDR3 nucleotides: TGTGCCAGCAGCTTAAGGGGCGGATACATGAACACTGAAGCTTTCTTT. The encoded protein is CASSLRGGYMNTEAFF. The entire variable domain, with the rest obtained from reference TRBV7-2 and TRBJ1-1, is as follows: GAGVSQSPSNKVTEKGKDVELRCDPISGHTALYWYRQSLGQGLEFLIYFQGNSAPDKSGLPSDRFSAERTGGSVSTLTIQRTQQEDSAVYLCASSLRGGYMNTEAFFGQGTRLTVV.

This clonotype was counted a few times. In DNA, the CDR3 is TGCGCCAGCAGCTTCTTTCAGGGTCAGGATGAGCAGTTCTTC. Amino acids: CASSFFQGQDEQFF. The chain has TRBV5-1 and TRBJ2-1; the D gene is possibly TRBD1 (5 bases). The CDR3 consists of 14 residues. V was trimmed by 2 bases and J by 8 bases, leaving 14 bases between them. CDR1 and CDR2 (germline): SGHRS, YFSETQ. Full variable domain (rest looked up from reference TRBV5-1 and TRBJ2-1): KAGVTQTPRYLIKTRGQQVTLSCSPISGHRSVSWYQQTPGQGLQFLFEYFSETQRNKGNFPGRFSGRQFSNSRSEMNVSTLELGDSALYLCASSFFQGQDEQFFGPGTRLTVL.

The rearrangement joins TRBV6-8 to TRBJ2-7; tentatively, D is TRBD2 (6 bases). The CDR3 covers 15 residues. Between the trimmed V and J ends, which lost 5 bases and 2 bases, there was a span of 16 bases. Germline CDR1 is MNHGY and CDR2 is SAAAGT. In DNA, the CDR3 is TGTGCCAGCAGTGGGGGACTTCAGAACACCTACGAGCAGTACTTC. It specifies CASSGGLQNTYEQYF.

This clonotype was found many times. The gene calls are TRBV11-2 and TRBJ1-2; D call uncertain. Germline assignment: CDR1 SGHAT and CDR2 FQNNGV. V was clipped by 2 bases and J by 2 bases, with 6 bases between them. The CDR3 has 13 amino acids. The CDR3 bases are TGTGCCAGCAGCTTATCACAAAACTATGGCTACACCTTC. Its protein product is CASSLSQNYGYTF.

The CDR3, as DNA: TGCGCCAGCAGGCGGGACTTATACACAGATACGCAGTATTTT. This sequence encodes CASRRDLYTDTQYF. The J gene is TRBJ2-3, the V gene TRBV10-2; a possible D gene is TRBD2 (6 bases). Between the trimmed V and J ends, which lost 6 bases and 2 bases, there was a span of 12 bases. Germline CDR1 WSHSY, CDR2 SAAADI. There are 14 residues in the CDR3.

There are many counts of this clonotype. V gene TRBV6-1 combines with J gene TRBJ1-1, with D possibly TRBD1 on 6 matching bases. The germline CDR1 and CDR2 sequences are MNHNS and SASEGT. V lost 5 bases to trimming and J lost 1 base, with 14 bases between them. The CDR3 covers 15 residues. CDR3 in amino acids: CASSPLLTGNTEAFF. Here the CDR3 DNA reads TGTGCCAGCAGTCCTCTCCTGACAGGGAACACTGAAGCTTTCTTT.

This clonotype was observed many times. The chain links TRBV7-2 to TRBJ1-4, with TRBD1 identical over 7 bases. The germline gives CDR1 SGHTA, CDR2 FQGNSA. V lost 5 bases and J lost 7; bases outside the gene matches: 10. There are 15 residues in the CDR3. This chain's CDR3 is CASSPPGTVVEKLFF. The DNA of the CDR3 is TGTGCCAGCAGCCCCCCCGGGACAGTGGTTGAAAAACTGTTTTTT. Complete variable domain (other parts from reference TRBV7-2 and TRBJ1-4): GAGVSQSPSNKVTEKGKDVELRCDPISGHTALYWYRQSLGQGLEFLIYFQGNSAPDKSGLPSDRFSAERTGGSVSTLTIQRTQQEDSAVYLCASSPPGTVVEKLFFGSGTQLSVL.

In this sample, this clonotype turned up once. The J gene is TRBJ2-7, the V gene TRBV29-1; 9 nucleotides match TRBD1. Trimming took 6 bases from V and 5 from J; bases not matched to a gene: 11. Per the germline V gene, CDR1 is SQVTM and CDR2 is ANQGSEA. This CDR3 contains 14 residues. The CDR3 coding sequence is TGCAGCGTCGGCGGTAGGGACAGGGTGAACGAGCAGTACTTC. This codes for CSVGGRDRVNEQYF.

This rearrangement joins TRBV4-1 to TRBJ2-5, with 9 bases fitting TRBD2. J lost 2 bases, V lost 0 bases, and 10 bases had no gene match. The CDR3 contains 18 residues. CDR1 and CDR2 (germline): MGHRA, YSYEKL. CDR3 nucleotide sequence: TGCGCCAGCAGCCAAGATAGTTCAATAGCGGGAGTTCAAGAGACCCAGTACTTC. It yields the protein CASSQDSSIAGVQETQYF.